This T cell receptor beta chain originates from a study of brain T cells in children with intractable seizures. Study-wide results and caveats: Clones missing pre-surgery may reflect undersampling of that blood sample. Only CDR3 sequence similarity suggested viral specificity, without known HCMV serostatus.

Clones were sequenced by immunoSEQ multiplex PCR, and TCRdb holds only the in-frame ones, with some missing. The table lists roughly 110,000 clones, under 95% of them singletons, with roughly 4% in the top ten. Concerning this clone itself: Its antigen is as yet unknown.

This CDR3 is 12 amino acids long. V lost 3 bases and J lost 4, with 4 bases in between. Germline-derived CDR1 and CDR2 are SGHTA and FQGNSA. Only cases whose brain tissue showed the highest T cell transcript signatures were sequenced. Patients received at least one anti-epileptic drug before surgery. The gene calls are TRBV7-2 and TRBJ2-1; D not resolved. Sequencing was performed on peripheral blood, taken at surgery. The TCR comes from a boy under two years old with hemimegalencephaly and intractable seizures. The CDR3 DNA reads TGTGCCAGCAGCTTCGGGTACAATGAGCAGTTCTTC. This encodes CASSFGYNEQFF. The full variable domain, in which reference TRBV7-2 and TRBJ2-1 provide the parts outside the CDR3, is GAGVSQSPSNKVTEKGKDVELRCDPISGHTALYWYRQSLGQGLEFLIYFQGNSAPDKSGLPSDRFSAERTGGSVSTLTIQRTQQEDSAVYLCASSFGYNEQFFGPGTRLTVL.